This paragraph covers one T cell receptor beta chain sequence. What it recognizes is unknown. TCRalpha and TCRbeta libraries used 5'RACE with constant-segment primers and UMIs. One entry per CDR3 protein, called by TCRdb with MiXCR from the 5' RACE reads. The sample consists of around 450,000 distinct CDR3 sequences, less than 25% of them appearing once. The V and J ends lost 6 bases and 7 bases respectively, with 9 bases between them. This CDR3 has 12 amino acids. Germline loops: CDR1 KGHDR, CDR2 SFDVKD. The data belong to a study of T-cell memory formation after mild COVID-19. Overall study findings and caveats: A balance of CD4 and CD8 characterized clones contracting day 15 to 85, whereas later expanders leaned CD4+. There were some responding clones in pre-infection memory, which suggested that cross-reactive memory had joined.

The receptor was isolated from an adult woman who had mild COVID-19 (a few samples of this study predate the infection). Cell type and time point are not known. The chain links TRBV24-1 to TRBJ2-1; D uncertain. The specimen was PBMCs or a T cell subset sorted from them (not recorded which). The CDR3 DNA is TGTGCCACCAGTCCGCAGGATAATGAGCAGTTCTTC. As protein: CATSPQDNEQFF.